This TCR beta chain came from a study of blood T cell repertoires in COVID-19. Participants came from some 23 US areas, aged about 18 to 89 years. In assigning cohorts, the study relied on participant-reported clinical history. Authors' data handling: Counts of nucleated cells, estimated from reference gene primer amplification, were obtained. Sequencing used immunoSEQ multiplex PCR; TCRdb keeps in-frame clones, though not all of them. The V and J calls and the clone size are those of that table, but D and trimming were determined from the DNA. The sample carries around 310,000 clones, roughly 88% recorded once. The CDR3 spans 16 residues. V was trimmed by 5 bases and J by 4 bases, leaving 18 bases between them. CDR1 is MDHEN and CDR2 is SYDVKM in the germline V gene.

The specimen was PBMCs or T cells enriched from blood (not recorded which). The chain is built from TRBV28 and TRBJ2-1, with D possibly TRBD1 on 7 matching bases. The clonotype comes from a man aged 30 to 45 who had recovered from COVID-19. CDR3: CASSPLRGVLYNEQFF. In DNA, the CDR3 is TGTGCCAGCAGTCCTCTCAGGGGGGTCTTATACAATGAGCAGTTCTTC.